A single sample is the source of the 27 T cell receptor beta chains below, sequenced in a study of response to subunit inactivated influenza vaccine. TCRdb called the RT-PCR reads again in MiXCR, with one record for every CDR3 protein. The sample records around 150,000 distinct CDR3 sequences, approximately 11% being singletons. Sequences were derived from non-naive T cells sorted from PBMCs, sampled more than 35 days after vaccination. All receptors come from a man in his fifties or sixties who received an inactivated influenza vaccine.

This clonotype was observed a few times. The CDR3 DNA sequence: TGTGCCAGCAGTTTAGCAACGGCTAGGAGCACAGATACGCAGTATTTT. Its translation: CASSLATARSTDTQYF. This chain joins TRBV12-3 or TRBV12-4 and TRBJ2-3; D remains ambiguous. V lost 0 bases, J lost 0 bases, and 10 bases lay in between. The CDR3 loop spans 16 amino acids.

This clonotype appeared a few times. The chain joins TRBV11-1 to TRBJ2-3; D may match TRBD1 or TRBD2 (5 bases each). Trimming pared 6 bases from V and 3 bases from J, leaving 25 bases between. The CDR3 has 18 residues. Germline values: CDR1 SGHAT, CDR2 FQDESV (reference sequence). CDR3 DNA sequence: TGTGCCAGCAGACTTATCCGGGGCGGACGTTCGAGTACAGATACGCAGTATTTT. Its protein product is CASRLIRGGRSSTDTQYF.

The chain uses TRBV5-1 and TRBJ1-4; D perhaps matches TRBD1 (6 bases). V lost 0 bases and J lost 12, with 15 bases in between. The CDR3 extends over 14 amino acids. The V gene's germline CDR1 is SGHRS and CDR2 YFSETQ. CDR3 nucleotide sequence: TGCGCCAGCAGCTTGGCCGACGGAGGGGGTGAACTGTTTTTT. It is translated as CASSLADGGGELFF. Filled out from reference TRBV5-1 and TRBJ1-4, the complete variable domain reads KAGVTQTPRYLIKTRGQQVTLSCSPISGHRSVSWYQQTPGQGLQFLFEYFSETQRNKGNFPGRFSGRQFSNSRSEMNVSTLELGDSALYLCASSLADGGGELFFGSGTQLSVL.

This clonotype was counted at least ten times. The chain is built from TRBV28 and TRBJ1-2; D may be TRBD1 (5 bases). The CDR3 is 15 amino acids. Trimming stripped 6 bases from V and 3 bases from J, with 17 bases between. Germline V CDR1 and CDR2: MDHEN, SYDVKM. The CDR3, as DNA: TGTGCCAGCAGAGGCGTGGGGGGATTGGACTATGGCTACACCTTC. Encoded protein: CASRGVGGLDYGYTF.

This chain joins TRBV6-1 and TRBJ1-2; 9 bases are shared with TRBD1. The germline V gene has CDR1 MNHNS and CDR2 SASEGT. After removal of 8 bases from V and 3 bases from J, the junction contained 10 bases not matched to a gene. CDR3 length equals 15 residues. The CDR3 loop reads CASGSRDRAHYGYTF. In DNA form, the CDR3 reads TGTGCCAGCGGGTCCCGGGACAGGGCTCACTATGGCTACACCTTC.

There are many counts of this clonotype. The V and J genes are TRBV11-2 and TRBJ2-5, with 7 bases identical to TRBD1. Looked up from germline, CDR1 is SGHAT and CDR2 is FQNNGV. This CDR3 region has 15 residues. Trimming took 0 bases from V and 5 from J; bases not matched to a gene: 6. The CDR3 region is CASSLDAGGFETQYF. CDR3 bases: TGTGCCAGCAGCTTAGACGCAGGGGGTTTTGAGACCCAGTACTTC.

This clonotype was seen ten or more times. The CDR3 nucleotides read TGCAGTGCTAAGAAAACAGTCCTGGCGCAGTATTTT. Translated: CSAKKTVLAQYF. The gene calls are TRBV20-1 and TRBJ2-3; D is undetermined. CDR1 and CDR2 (germline): DFQATT, SNEGSKA (reference sequence). The CDR3 is made up of 12 amino acids. Trimming took off 4 bases at V and 10 bases at J, with 15 bases between the two ends.

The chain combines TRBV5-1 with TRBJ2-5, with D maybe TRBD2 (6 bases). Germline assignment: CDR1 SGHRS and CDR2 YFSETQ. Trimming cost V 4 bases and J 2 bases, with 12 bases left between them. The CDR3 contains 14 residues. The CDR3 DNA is TGCGCCAGCAGCACCGGGACTCAACAAGAGACCCAGTACTTC. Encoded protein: CASSTGTQQETQYF.

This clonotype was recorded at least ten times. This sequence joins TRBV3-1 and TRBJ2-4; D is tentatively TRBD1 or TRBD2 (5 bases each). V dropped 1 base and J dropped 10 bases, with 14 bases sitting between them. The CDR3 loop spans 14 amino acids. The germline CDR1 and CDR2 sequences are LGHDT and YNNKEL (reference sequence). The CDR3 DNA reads TGTGCCAGCAGCCAAGTCGGGACCATTGGGATTCAGTACTTC. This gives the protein CASSQVGTIGIQYF.

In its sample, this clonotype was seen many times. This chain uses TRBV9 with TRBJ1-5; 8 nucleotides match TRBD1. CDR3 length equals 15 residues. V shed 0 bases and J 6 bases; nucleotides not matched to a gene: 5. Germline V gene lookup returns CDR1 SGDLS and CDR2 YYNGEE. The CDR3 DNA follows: TGTGCCAGCAGCGTAGAAGGGACAGGCGGTCAGCCCCAGCATTTT. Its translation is CASSVEGTGGQPQHF.

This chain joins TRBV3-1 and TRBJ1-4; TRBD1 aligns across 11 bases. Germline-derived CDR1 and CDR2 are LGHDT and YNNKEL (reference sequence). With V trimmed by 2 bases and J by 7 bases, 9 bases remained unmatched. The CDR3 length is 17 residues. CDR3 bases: TGTGCCAGCAGCCAAAAAAGCCGGACAGGGGGCGTTGAAAAACTGTTTTTT. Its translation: CASSQKSRTGGVEKLFF.

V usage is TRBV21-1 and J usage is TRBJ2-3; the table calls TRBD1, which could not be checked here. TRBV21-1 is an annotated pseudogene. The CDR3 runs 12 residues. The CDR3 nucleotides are TGTGCCAGCAACCCTTCCAAGACCGGGGCGTATTTT. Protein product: CASNPSKTGAYF.

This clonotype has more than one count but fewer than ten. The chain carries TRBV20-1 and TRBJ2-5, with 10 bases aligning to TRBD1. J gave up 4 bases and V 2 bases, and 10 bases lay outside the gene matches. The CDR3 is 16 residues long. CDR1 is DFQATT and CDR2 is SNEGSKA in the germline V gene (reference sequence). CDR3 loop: CSARPRQGAGAETQYF. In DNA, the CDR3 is TGCAGTGCTAGACCTAGACAGGGGGCGGGTGCAGAGACCCAGTACTTC.

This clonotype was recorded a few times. The CDR3 coding sequence is TGTGCCAGCAGTTTAGGGGACAGGGGCGAGCAGTACTTC. Translation gives CASSLGDRGEQYF. The chain carries TRBV12-3 or TRBV12-4 and TRBJ2-7; the match to TRBD1 covers 10 bases. CDR3 size: 13 residues. J was trimmed by 6 bases and V by 1 base; bases with no gene match: 0.

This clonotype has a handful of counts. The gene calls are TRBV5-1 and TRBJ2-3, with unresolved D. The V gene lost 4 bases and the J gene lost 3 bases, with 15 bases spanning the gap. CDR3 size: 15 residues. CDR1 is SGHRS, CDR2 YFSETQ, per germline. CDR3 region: CASSTASGSTDTQYF. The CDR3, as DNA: TGCGCCAGCAGCACCGCCTCGGGCTCGACAGATACGCAGTATTTT.

The CDR3 here is CASSLNGRENYGYTF. CDR3 in DNA: TGCGCCAGCAGCTTGAACGGCAGAGAGAACTATGGCTACACCTTC. The rearrangement links TRBV5-1 to TRBJ1-2; D gene uncertain. V dropped 1 base and J dropped 2 bases, with 12 bases sitting between them. The length of the CDR3 is 15 residues. Germline V gene lookup returns CDR1 SGHRS and CDR2 YFSETQ.

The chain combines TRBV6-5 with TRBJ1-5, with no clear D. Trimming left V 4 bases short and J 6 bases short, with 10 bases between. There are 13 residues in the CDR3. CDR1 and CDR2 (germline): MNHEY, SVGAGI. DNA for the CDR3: TGTGCCAGCAGTTCCCAGCTAGGTCAGCCCCAGCATTTT. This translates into CASSSQLGQPQHF.

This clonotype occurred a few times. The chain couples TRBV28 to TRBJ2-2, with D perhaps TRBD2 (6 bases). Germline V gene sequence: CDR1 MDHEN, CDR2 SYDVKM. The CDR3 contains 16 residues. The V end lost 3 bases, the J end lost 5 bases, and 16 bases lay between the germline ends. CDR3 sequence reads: CASSFPPGLATGELFF. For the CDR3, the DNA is TGTGCCAGCAGTTTCCCCCCCGGGCTAGCGACCGGGGAGCTGTTTTTT.

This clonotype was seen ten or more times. DNA of the CDR3: TGTGCCAGCAGCCAAGACTCCTTGACAGATAGCACAGATACGCAGTATTTT. This gives the protein CASSQDSLTDSTDTQYF. The chain links TRBV3-1 to TRBJ2-3, with D maybe TRBD1 (5 bases). Germline-derived CDR1 and CDR2 are LGHDT and YNNKEL (reference sequence). V was cut by 0 bases and J by 0 bases, with 13 bases left in between. This CDR3 is built from 17 residues.

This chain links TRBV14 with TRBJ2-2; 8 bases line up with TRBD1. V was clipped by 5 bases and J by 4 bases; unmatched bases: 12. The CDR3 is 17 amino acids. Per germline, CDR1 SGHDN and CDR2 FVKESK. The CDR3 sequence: CASSSSFRGRLTGELFF. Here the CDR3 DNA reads TGTGCCAGCAGCTCATCCTTCAGGGGGCGACTCACCGGGGAGCTGTTTTTT.

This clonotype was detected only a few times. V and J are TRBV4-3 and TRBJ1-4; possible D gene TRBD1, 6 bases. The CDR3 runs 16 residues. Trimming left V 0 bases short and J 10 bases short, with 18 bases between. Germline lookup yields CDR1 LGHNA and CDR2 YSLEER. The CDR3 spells CASSQDRGGRTGKLFF. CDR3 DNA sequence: TGCGCCAGCAGCCAAGATAGAGGGGGTAGGACGGGAAAACTGTTTTTT.

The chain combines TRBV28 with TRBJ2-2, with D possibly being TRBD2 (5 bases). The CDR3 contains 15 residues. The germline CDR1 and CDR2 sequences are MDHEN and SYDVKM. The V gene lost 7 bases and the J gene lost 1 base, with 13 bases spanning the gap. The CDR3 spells CASKPAGENTGELFF. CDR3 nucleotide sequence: TGTGCCAGCAAACCCGCGGGTGAGAACACCGGGGAGCTGTTTTTT.

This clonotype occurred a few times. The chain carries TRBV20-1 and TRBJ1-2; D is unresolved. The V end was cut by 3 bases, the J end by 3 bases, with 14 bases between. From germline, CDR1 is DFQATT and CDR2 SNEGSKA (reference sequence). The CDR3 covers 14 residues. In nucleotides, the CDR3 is TGCAGTGCTAGGGTCTGGGGTTTGGACTATGGCTACACCTTC. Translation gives CSARVWGLDYGYTF.

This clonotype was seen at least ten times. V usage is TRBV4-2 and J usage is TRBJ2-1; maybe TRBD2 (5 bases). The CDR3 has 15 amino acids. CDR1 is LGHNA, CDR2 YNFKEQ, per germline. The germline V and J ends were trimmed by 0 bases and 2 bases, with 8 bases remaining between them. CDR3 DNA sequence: TGTGCCAGCAGCCAAGATGGGGAGACCTACAATGAGCAGTTCTTC. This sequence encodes CASSQDGETYNEQFF.

CDR3 sequence: CASSLEGRVWEQYF. The CDR3, as DNA: TGTGCCAGCAGCTTAGAGGGGCGGGTTTGGGAGCAGTACTTC. The chain has TRBV7-9 and TRBJ2-7; D might be TRBD1 or TRBD2, each matching 5 bases. Germline loops: CDR1 SEHNR, CDR2 FQNEAQ (reference sequence). V lost 1 base, J lost 7 bases, and 14 bases lay in between. This CDR3 is 14 amino acids long.

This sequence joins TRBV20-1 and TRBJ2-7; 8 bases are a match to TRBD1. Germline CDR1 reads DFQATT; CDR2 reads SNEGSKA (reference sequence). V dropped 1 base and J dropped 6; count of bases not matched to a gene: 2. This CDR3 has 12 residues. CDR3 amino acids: CSARGGQGEQYF. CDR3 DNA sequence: TGCAGTGCTAGAGGCGGACAGGGCGAGCAGTACTTC.

In DNA form, the CDR3 reads TGCAGTGCTGTAAATGAGGGATATTCACCCCTCCACTTT. Protein product: CSAVNEGYSPLHF. The gene calls are TRBV20-1 and TRBJ1-6, with D hard to call. Germline V CDR1 and CDR2: DFQATT, SNEGSKA (reference sequence). The CDR3 covers 13 residues. Trimming removed 5 bases at V and 8 bases at J, with 13 bases between.